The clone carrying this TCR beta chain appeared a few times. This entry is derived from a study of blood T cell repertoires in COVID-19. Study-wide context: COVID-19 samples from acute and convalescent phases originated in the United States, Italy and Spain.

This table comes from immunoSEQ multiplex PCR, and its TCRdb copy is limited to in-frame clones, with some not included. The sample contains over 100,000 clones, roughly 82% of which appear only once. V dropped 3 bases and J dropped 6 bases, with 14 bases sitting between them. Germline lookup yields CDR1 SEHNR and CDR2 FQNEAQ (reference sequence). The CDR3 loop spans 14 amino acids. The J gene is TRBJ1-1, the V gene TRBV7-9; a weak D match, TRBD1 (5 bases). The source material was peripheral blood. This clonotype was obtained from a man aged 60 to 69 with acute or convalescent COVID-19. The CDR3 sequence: CASSFFQGGAEAFF. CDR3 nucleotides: TGTGCCAGCAGCTTCTTCCAGGGAGGGGCTGAAGCTTTCTTT.